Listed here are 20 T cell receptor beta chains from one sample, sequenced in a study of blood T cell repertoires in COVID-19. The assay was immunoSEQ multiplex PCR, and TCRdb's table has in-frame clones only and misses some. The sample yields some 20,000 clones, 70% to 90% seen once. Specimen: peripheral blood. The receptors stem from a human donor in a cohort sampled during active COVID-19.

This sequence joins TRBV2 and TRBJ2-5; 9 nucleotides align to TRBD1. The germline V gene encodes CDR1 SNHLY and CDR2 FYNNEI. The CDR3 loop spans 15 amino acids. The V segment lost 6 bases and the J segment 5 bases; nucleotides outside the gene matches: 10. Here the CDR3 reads CASSQDRGFWETQYF. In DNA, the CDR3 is TGTGCCAGCAGCCAGGACAGGGGATTTTGGGAGACCCAGTACTTC.

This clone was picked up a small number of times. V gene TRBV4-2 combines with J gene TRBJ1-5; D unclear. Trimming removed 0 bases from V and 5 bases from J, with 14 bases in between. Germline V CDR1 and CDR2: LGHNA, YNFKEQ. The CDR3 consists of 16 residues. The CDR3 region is CASSQDSGSRYQPQHF. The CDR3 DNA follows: TGTGCCAGCAGCCAAGATTCGGGGAGCAGATATCAGCCCCAGCATTTT.

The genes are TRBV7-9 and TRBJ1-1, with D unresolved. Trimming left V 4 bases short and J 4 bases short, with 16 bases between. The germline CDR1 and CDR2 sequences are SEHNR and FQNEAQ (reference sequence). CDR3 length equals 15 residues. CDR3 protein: CASSSPGSGSTEAFF. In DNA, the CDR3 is TGTGCCAGCAGCTCCCCCGGGTCCGGGTCCACTGAAGCTTTCTTT.

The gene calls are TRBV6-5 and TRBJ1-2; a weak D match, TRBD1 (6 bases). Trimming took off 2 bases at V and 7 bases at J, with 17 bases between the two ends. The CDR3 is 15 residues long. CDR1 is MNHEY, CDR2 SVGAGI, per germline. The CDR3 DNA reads TGTGCCAGCAGTTACGGTCGCAGGGGAGTAGGTGGCTACACCTTC. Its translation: CASSYGRRGVGGYTF.

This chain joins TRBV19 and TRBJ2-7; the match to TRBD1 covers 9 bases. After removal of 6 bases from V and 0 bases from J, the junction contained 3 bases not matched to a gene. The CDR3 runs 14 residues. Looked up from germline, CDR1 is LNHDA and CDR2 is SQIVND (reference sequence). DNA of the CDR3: TGTGCCAGTAGCGACAGGGGGTTCTCCTACGAGCAGTACTTC. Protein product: CASSDRGFSYEQYF.

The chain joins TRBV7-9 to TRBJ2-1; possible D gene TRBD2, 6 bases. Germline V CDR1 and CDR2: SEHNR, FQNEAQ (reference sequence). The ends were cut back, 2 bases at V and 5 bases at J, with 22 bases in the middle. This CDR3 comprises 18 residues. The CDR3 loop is CASSLRPPIWGENNEQFF. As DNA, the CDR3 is TGTGCCAGCAGCTTAAGGCCCCCCATTTGGGGGGAGAACAATGAGCAGTTCTTC.

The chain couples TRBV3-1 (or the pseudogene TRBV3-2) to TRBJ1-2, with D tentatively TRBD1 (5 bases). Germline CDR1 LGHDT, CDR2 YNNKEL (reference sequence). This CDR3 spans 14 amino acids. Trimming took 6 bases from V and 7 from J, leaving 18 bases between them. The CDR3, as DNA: TGTGCCAGCAGGCGACCGGGAGGGGTCGGTGGCTACACCTTC. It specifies CASRRPGGVGGYTF.

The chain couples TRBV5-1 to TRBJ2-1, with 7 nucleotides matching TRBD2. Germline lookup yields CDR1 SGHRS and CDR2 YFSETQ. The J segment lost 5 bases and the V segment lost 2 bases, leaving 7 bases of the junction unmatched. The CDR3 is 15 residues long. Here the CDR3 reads CASSLSGREDNEQFF. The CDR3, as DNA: TGCGCCAGCAGCTTATCGGGGAGGGAGGACAATGAGCAGTTCTTC.

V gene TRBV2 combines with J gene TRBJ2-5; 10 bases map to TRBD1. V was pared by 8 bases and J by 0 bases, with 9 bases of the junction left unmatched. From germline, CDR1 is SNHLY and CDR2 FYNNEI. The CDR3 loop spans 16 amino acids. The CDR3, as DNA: TGTGCCAGCCTGATGCCGGGACAGGGGTACCAAGAGACCCAGTACTTC. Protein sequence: CASLMPGQGYQETQYF.

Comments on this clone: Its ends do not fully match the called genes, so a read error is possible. The CDR3 nucleotides read TGTGCCAGCAGCTTACCGGGGATCCCAGAGGGCTTC. This translates into CASSLPGIPEGF. This sequence joins TRBV7-9 and TRBJ2-4; TRBD2 might be the D (5 bases). Germline V gene data show CDR1 as SEHNR and CDR2 as FQNEAQ (reference sequence). This CDR3 region has 12 residues. Together with reference TRBV7-9 and TRBJ2-4, the CDR3 gives the full variable domain: DTGVSQNPRHKITKRGQNVTFRCDPISEHNRLYWYRQTLGQGPEFLTYFQNEAQLEKSRLLSDRFSAERPKGSFSTLEIQRTEQGDSAMYLCASSLPGIPEGFGAGTRLSVL.

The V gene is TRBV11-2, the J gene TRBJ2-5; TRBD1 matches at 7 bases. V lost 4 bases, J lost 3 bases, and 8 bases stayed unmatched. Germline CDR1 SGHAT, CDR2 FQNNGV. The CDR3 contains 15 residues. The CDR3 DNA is TGTGCCAGCAGCTGGGGGACAGTTGTCGAAGAGACCCAGTACTTC. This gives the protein CASSWGTVVEETQYF.

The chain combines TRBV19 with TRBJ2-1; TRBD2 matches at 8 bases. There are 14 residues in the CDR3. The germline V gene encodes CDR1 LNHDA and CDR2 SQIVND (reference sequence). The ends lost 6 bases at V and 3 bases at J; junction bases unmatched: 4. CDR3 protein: CASSPGGDYNEQFF. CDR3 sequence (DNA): TGTGCCAGTAGCCCGGGAGGGGACTACAATGAGCAGTTCTTC.

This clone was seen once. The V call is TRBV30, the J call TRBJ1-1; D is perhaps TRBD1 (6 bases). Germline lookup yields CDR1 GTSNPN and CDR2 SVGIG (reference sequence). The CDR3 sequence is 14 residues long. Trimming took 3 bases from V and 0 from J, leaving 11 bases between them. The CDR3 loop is CAWSFTGMNTEAFF. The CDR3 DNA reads TGTGCCTGGAGCTTCACAGGGATGAACACTGAAGCTTTCTTT.

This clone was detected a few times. The CDR3 loop is CASSLATGTGDHTEAFF. CDR3 in DNA: TGCGCCAGCAGCTTGGCGACCGGGACAGGGGATCACACTGAAGCTTTCTTT. The chain uses TRBV5-1 and TRBJ1-1, with 10 bases fitting TRBD1. The V segment lost 0 bases and the J segment 3 bases; nucleotides outside the gene matches: 8. In germline, CDR1 is SGHRS, CDR2 YFSETQ. The CDR3 consists of 17 residues.

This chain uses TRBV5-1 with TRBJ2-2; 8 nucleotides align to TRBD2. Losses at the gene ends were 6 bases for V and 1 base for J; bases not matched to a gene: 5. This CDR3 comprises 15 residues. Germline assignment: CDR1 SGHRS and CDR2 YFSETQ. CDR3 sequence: CASTLGGVNTGELFF. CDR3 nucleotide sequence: TGCGCCAGCACCCTCGGGGGGGTGAACACCGGGGAGCTGTTTTTT.

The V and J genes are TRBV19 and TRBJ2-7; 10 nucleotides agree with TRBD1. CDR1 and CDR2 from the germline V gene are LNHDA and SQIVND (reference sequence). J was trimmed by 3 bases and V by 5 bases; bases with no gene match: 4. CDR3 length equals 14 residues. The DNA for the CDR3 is TGTGCCAGTAGTCTCCGGGACAGGGGCTACGAGCAGTACTTC. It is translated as CASSLRDRGYEQYF.

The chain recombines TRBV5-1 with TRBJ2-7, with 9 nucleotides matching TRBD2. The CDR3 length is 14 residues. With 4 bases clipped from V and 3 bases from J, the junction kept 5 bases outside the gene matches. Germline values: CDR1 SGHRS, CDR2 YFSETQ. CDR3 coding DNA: TGCGCCAGCAGCATGATTAGCGGGAGCTACGAGCAGTACTTC. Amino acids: CASSMISGSYEQYF. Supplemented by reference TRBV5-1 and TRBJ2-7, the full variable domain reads KAGVTQTPRYLIKTRGQQVTLSCSPISGHRSVSWYQQTPGQGLQFLFEYFSETQRNKGNFPGRFSGRQFSNSRSEMNVSTLELGDSALYLCASSMISGSYEQYFGPGTRLTVT.

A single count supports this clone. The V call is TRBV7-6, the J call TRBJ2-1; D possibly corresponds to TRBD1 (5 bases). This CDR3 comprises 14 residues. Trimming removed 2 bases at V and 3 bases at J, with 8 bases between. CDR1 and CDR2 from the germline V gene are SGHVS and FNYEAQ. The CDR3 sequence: CASSLSGFYNEQFF. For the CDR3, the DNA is TGTGCCAGCAGCTTATCAGGGTTCTACAATGAGCAGTTCTTC. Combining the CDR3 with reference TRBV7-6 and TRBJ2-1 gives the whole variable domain GAGVSQSPRYKVTKRGQDVALRCDPISGHVSLYWYRQALGQGPEFLTYFNYEAQQDKSGLPNDRFSAERPEGSISTLTIQRTEQRDSAMYRCASSLSGFYNEQFFGPGTRLTVL.

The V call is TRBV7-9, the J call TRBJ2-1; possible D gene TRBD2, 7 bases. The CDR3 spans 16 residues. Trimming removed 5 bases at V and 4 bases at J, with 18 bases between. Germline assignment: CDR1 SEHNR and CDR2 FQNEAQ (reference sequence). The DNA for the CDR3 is TGTGCCAGCAGCCCGCGGGGGCCGTCGGGTTACAATGAGCAGTTCTTC. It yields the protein CASSPRGPSGYNEQFF. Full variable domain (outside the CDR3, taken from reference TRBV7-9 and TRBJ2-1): DTGVSQNPRHKITKRGQNVTFRCDPISEHNRLYWYRQTLGQGPEFLTYFQNEAQLEKSRLLSDRFSAERPKGSFSTLEIQRTEQGDSAMYLCASSPRGPSGYNEQFFGPGTRLTVL.

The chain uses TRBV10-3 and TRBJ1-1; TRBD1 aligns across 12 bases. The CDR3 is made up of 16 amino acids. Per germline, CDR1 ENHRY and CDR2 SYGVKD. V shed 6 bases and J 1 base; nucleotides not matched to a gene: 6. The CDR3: CAISGTGGVSNTEAFF. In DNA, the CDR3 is TGTGCCATCAGCGGGACAGGGGGCGTCTCGAACACTGAAGCTTTCTTT.